The rows below give T cell receptor beta chains drawn from one sample of a study of T cells in Graves' hyperthyroidism and ophthalmopathy. TCRdb re-derived calls from the multiplex PCR reads in MiXCR, one entry per CDR3 protein. The data show around 99,000 distinct CDR3 sequences, approximately 16% seen once. Material: blood. Every receptor here comes from a woman in her 50s with Graves' hyperthyroidism. Both conserved end residues are part of each CDR3. A D gene is named only where the DNA matches it firmly. Rows may omit the clone size; those that give it use once, few, many or a size class.

clone_size	v_call	d_call	j_call	cdr3_nt	cdr3_aa
many	TRBV24-1	-	TRBJ2-7	TGTGCCACCAGTGATGAATCGCAGGGAACCTACGAGCAGTACTTC	CATSDESQGTYEQYF
few	TRBV19	-	TRBJ2-1	TGTGCCAGTATGGGGCGGGACCAAGCGGATGAGCAGTTCTTC	CASMGRDQADEQFF
many	TRBV2	TRBD1	TRBJ1-2	TGTGCCAGCAGCCTGGGACAGTACTATGGCTACACCTTC	CASSLGQYYGYTF
-	TRBV5-1	TRBD1	TRBJ1-2	TGCGCCAGCAGCACCAACCCGGGACAGGTTTCCTATGGCTACACCTTC	CASSTNPGQVSYGYTF
many	TRBV5-6	TRBD2	TRBJ2-5	TGTGCCAGCAGCTTATTCCTAGCGGGTCCTGAGGAGACCCAGTACTTC	CASSLFLAGPEETQYF
many	TRBV24-1	-	TRBJ2-1	TGTGCCACCAGTGATCCTGGAAAGGGCCTGGATGAGCAGTTCTTC	CATSDPGKGLDEQFF
many	TRBV18	-	TRBJ1-1	TGTGCCAGCTCCACGGGGGGGGCAGTTATGAACACTGAAGCTTTCTTT	CASSTGGAVMNTEAFF
many	TRBV11-2	-	TRBJ2-3	TGTGCCAGCAGCTTAGCGGGGTCAGATACGCAGTATTTT	CASSLAGSDTQYF
many	TRBV20-1	TRBD1	TRBJ1-1	TGCAGTGCCCGAGACAGGGGGCGCGCCTGGAATACTGAAGCTTTCTTT	CSARDRGRAWNTEAFF
-	TRBV5-4	-	TRBJ2-1	TGTGCCAGCAGTGCGAACCGGGACGCCTCCTACAATGAGCAGTTCTTC	CASSANRDASYNEQFF
many	TRBV20-1	-	TRBJ1-1	TGCAGTGCTAGACTTTCGGGATTGGGCACTGAAGCTTTCTTT	CSARLSGLGTEAFF
once	TRBV7-9	-	TRBJ1-2	TGTGCCAGCAGCCCGCCTACCTCCCGACAGGAGTATGGCTACACCTTC	CASSPPTSRQEYGYTF
few	TRBV5-1	-	TRBJ1-1	TGCGCCAGCAGCTTGGCGGGGACCACTGAAGCTTTCTTT	CASSLAGTTEAFF
-	TRBV24-1	-	TRBJ1-2	TGTGCCACCAGTGATTTCTGGGGGCGAGGCTACACCTTC	CATSDFWGRGYTF
many	TRBV19	-	TRBJ1-1	TGTGCCAGTAGTTGGGGGGGAATAAACACTGAAGCTTTCTTT	CASSWGGINTEAFF
many	TRBV6-1	-	TRBJ2-3	TGTGCCAGCAGTCACAGAGCGGACAGCACAGATACGCAGTATTTT	CASSHRADSTDTQYF
-	TRBV9	TRBD2	TRBJ2-1	TGTGCCAGCAGCCTACTAGCGGAGACTTACAATGAGCAGTTCTTC	CASSLLAETYNEQFF
-	TRBV7-3	TRBD2	TRBJ2-1	TGTGCCAGCAGCGGGGGGGGTGAGCAGTTCTTC	CASSGGGEQFF
few	TRBV6-4	-	TRBJ2-3	TGTGCCAGCAGTGAAATCGGTGACGCAGATACGCAGTATTTT	CASSEIGDADTQYF
many	TRBV5-1	TRBD1	TRBJ2-1	TGCGCCAGCAGCTCCGGACAGGGTATCAATGAGCAGTTCTTC	CASSSGQGINEQFF
many	TRBV20-1	-	TRBJ2-3	TGCAGTATCCAGGCCCACACAGATACGCAGTATTTT	CSIQAHTDTQYF
few	TRBV29-1	TRBD1	TRBJ2-3	TGCAGCGGAACGACAGGGAACACAGATACGCAGTATTTT	CSGTTGNTDTQYF
many	TRBV12-3/TRBV12-4	-	TRBJ1-6	TGTGCCAGCAGTTTAACAGGGATCCCGGATTCACCCCTCCACTTT	CASSLTGIPDSPLHF
many	TRBV28	-	TRBJ2-7	TGTGCCAGCCGACAGGGAGGGGGTGGCCCCTACGAGCAGTACTTC	CASRQGGGGPYEQYF
many	TRBV28	-	TRBJ2-3	TGTGCCAGCAGTCCCCCCTCCTACACTCATACAGATACGCAGTATTTT	CASSPPSYTHTDTQYF
many	TRBV6-5	-	TRBJ1-5	TGTGCCAGCAGGGCTCTGGGGGAGCCCCAGCATTTT	CASRALGEPQHF
many	TRBV5-1	-	TRBJ2-7	TGCGCCAGCAGCTTGGCCAGGGCCGCTCCTAAAGGGACGTACGAGCAGTACTTC	CASSLARAAPKGTYEQYF